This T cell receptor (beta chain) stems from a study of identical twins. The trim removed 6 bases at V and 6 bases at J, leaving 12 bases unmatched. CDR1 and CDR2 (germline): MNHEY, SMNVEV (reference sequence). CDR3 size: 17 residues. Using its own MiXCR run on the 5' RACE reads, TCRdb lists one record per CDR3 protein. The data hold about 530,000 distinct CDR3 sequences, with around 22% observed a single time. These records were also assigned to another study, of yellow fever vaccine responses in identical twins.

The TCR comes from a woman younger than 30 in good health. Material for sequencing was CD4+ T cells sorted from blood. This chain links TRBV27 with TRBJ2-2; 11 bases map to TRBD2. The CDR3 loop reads CASSQATSGRTAGELFF. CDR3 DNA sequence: TGTGCCAGCAGCCAGGCAACTAGCGGGAGAACCGCCGGGGAGCTGTTTTTT.